This is a list of T cell receptor beta chains from one sample in a study of shared T cell receptors in the human thymus. Measured with immunoSEQ multiplex PCR; TCRdb has only the in-frame clones, and not every one. Seen here are about 380,000 clones, 95% observed once, and the top ten hold approximately 0.02%. Sequenced sample: thymocytes. These receptors all stem from a human donor. Both conserved end residues are part of each CDR3. Fields, in order: V gene, J gene, CDR3 length, CDR3 protein.

TRBV15	TRBJ2-7	15	CATSRDRLLRYEQYF
TRBV14	TRBJ2-7	15	CASSRGGSVSYEQYF
TRBV7-9	TRBJ1-2	14	CASSLGQGNYGYTF
TRBV9	TRBJ2-1	17	CASSGTSRRGWGNEQFF
TRBV14	TRBJ2-5	16	CASSPFAIAAQETQYF
TRBV11-2	TRBJ1-1	15	CASSFTGEGSTEAFF
TRBV10-3	TRBJ2-7	13	CAISELAGAEQYF
TRBV7-8	TRBJ1-5	15	CASSLPGQGNQPQHF
TRBV6-5	TRBJ2-1	15	CASSYSTQAYNEQFF
TRBV6-1	TRBJ1-4	17	CASSEGPRPPANEKLFF
TRBV5-8	TRBJ2-1	17	CASSLGLLALPYNEQFF
TRBV6-1	TRBJ2-7	12	CASSRQSYEQYF
TRBV27	TRBJ1-2	13	CASPPKRHDGYTF
TRBV7-6	TRBJ2-1	17	CASSLITSGRPGNEQFF
TRBV5-5	TRBJ2-3	10	CASSLSTQYF
TRBV7-6	TRBJ1-4	14	CASSQGGGSEKLFF
TRBV9	TRBJ2-1	16	CASSVGSGYTYNEQFF
TRBV28	TRBJ1-5	17	CASSFRGVLFSNQPQHF
TRBV11-2	TRBJ2-4	13	CASNGLAKNIQYF
TRBV28	TRBJ2-7	15	CASSLKGTAQYEQYF
TRBV11-3	TRBJ2-2	19	CASSLEGPGAAGNTGELFF
TRBV10-3	TRBJ2-2	14	CAISENTRPGELFF
TRBV5-6	TRBJ2-7	14	CASSAVDAINEQYF
TRBV6-5	TRBJ2-5	15	CASSYSWTSQETQYF
TRBV27	TRBJ2-7	15	CASRRRGGRAEEQYF